The 19 T cell receptor beta chains below all came from one sample that was sequenced in a study of T cells in Graves' hyperthyroidism and ophthalmopathy. TCR beta CDR3 regions were amplified from RNA transcripts. Researchers ran a first-round RT-PCR on the TCR CDR3 using the HTBI primer set. TCRdb recomputed calls from the multiplex PCR reads with MiXCR, one row per CDR3 protein. Of approximately 510,000 distinct CDR3 sequences detected, 46% appear once; the ten largest clones hold around two fifths. The sample comprised peripheral blood or thyroid tissue (not recorded which). Source of these receptors: an adult woman with Graves' disease, either hyperthyroidism or ophthalmopathy (not recorded which).

This clonotype was seen only once. The genes are TRBV15 and TRBJ1-2; 7 bases are shared with TRBD1. V gave up 9 bases and J gave up 3 bases; unmatched junction bases: 13. The CDR3 is 15 amino acids. Germline CDR1 LNHNV, CDR2 YYDKDF (reference sequence). CDR3: CATGAPGQNYYGYTF. The CDR3 bases are TGTGCCACTGGGGCTCCGGGACAGAATTACTATGGCTACACCTTC.

The chain has TRBV7-9 and TRBJ2-7, with 11 bases identical to TRBD2. V trimming: 5 bases; J trimming: 7 bases; junction bases outside the gene matches: 10. Per germline, CDR1 SEHNR and CDR2 FQNEAQ (reference sequence). The CDR3 extends over 15 amino acids. The CDR3: CASSGQVAGGGEQYF. As DNA, the CDR3 is TGTGCCAGCAGCGGACAAGTAGCGGGAGGGGGTGAGCAGTACTTC. Complete variable domain (other parts from reference TRBV7-9 and TRBJ2-7): DTGVSQNPRHKITKRGQNVTFRCDPISEHNRLYWYRQTLGQGPEFLTYFQNEAQLEKSRLLSDRFSAERPKGSFSTLEIQRTEQGDSAMYLCASSGQVAGGGEQYFGPGTRLTVT.

This chain uses TRBV15 with TRBJ1-1; possible D gene TRBD1, 6 bases. The CDR3 is 14 amino acids. Germline V lookup: CDR1 LNHNV, CDR2 YYDKDF (reference sequence). V lost 5 bases, J lost 1 base, and 11 bases lay in between. The chain's CDR3 is CATSPPGANTEAFF. CDR3 coding DNA: TGTGCCACCAGCCCTCCAGGGGCGAACACTGAAGCTTTCTTT.

This clonotype was counted ten times or more. The chain couples TRBV20-1 to TRBJ1-1; no reliable D call. V dropped 2 bases and J dropped 7 bases, with 11 bases sitting between them. The CDR3 contains 12 residues. Germline CDR1 reads DFQATT; CDR2 reads SNEGSKA (reference sequence). CDR3 nucleotides: TGCAGTGCTAGACAGGCCGCCGGTGAAGCTTTCTTT. The encoded protein is CSARQAAGEAFF.

The chain is built from TRBV7-9 and TRBJ1-5; D is possibly TRBD1 (6 bases). V was cut by 5 bases and J by 5 bases, with 13 bases left in between. The germline V gene has CDR1 SEHNR and CDR2 FQNEAQ (reference sequence). The CDR3 has 14 residues. The CDR3 DNA sequence: TGTGCCAGCAGCCTCAGGGGATTGGATCAGCCCCAGCATTTT. Translation gives CASSLRGLDQPQHF.

This clonotype showed up just once. This chain joins TRBV2 and TRBJ1-2; 10 positions agree with TRBD1. CDR1 and CDR2 from the germline V gene are SNHLY and FYNNEI. The CDR3 totals 13 residues. J lost 4 bases, V lost 9 bases, and 5 bases had no gene match. The CDR3 bases are TGTGCCAGTACCGGGACAGGGGCCTATGGCTACACCTTC. Protein: CASTGTGAYGYTF.

V and J are TRBV10-3 and TRBJ2-6; the D is unclear. V lost 4 bases to trimming and J lost 3 bases, with 4 bases between them. CDR1 is ENHRY and CDR2 is SYGVKD in the germline V gene. The length of the CDR3 is 13 residues. Here the CDR3 DNA reads TGTGCCATCAGTGGCAATGGGGCCAACGTCCTGACTTTC. Encoded protein: CAISGNGANVLTF.

This clonotype was recorded a few times. The V and J genes are TRBV7-9 and TRBJ1-2, with 7 bases identical to TRBD1. Germline values: CDR1 SEHNR, CDR2 FQNEAQ (reference sequence). This CDR3 is built from 15 residues. V shed 5 bases, J shed 4 bases, and the junction held 10 bases outside the gene matches. CDR3 region: CASSQGQRGVYGYTF. Here the CDR3 DNA reads TGTGCCAGCAGCCAGGGACAGAGGGGTGTCTATGGCTACACCTTC.

CDR3: CASSGPSGMETQYF. CDR3 coding DNA: TGTGCCAGCAGTGGGCCGAGCGGGATGGAGACCCAGTACTTC. The gene calls are TRBV2 and TRBJ2-5; 7 bases align to TRBD2. V lost 4 bases to trimming and J lost 5 bases; unmatched junction nucleotides: 7. Per germline, CDR1 SNHLY and CDR2 FYNNEI. The CDR3 is 14 residues long.

The V call is TRBV12-3 or TRBV12-4, the J call TRBJ2-5; 9 bases agree with TRBD1. The CDR3 length is 14 residues. Trimming at V came to 5 bases and at J to 9 bases, leaving 10 bases not matched to a gene. The CDR3, as DNA: TGTGCCAGCAGTGAACAGGGGGCGGATCAGCCCCAGTACTTC. Amino acid sequence: CASSEQGADQPQYF.

This clonotype was recorded at least ten times. The genes are TRBV19 and TRBJ1-1; tentatively, D is TRBD1 (5 bases). Trimming took off 3 bases at V and 7 bases at J, with 15 bases between the two ends. The CDR3 is 14 residues long. CDR1 and CDR2 (germline): LNHDA, SQIVND (reference sequence). CDR3 nucleotides: TGTGCCAGTAGTATCAACGACGGGGGTGATGAAGCTTTCTTT. Its translation is CASSINDGGDEAFF.

This clonotype occurred a few times. This chain uses TRBV7-6 with TRBJ2-7; 14 nucleotides align to TRBD2. CDR1 is SGHVS and CDR2 is FNYEAQ in the germline V gene. This CDR3 is 14 amino acids long. The V and J ends lost 5 bases and 5 bases, in that order; junction bases with no gene match: 2. CDR3 residues: CASSRLAGGNEQYF. The CDR3 DNA sequence: TGTGCCAGCAGCAGACTAGCGGGAGGGAACGAGCAGTACTTC.

Notes on this clonotype: A much larger clone is a single base away; this may be a read error. The chain employs TRBV19 and TRBJ2-2; 8 nucleotides line up with TRBD1. Germline V CDR1 and CDR2: LNHDA, SQIVND (reference sequence). The CDR3 totals 16 residues. With 4 bases clipped from V and 1 base from J, the junction kept 5 bases outside the gene matches. The CDR3 is CASSKAGTGNTGELFF. The CDR3 coding sequence is TGTGCCAGTAGTAAAGCCGGGACAGGGAACACCGGGGAGCTGTTTTTT.

The chain links TRBV6-2 or TRBV6-3 to TRBJ2-2; D gene ambiguous. The CDR3 has 18 residues. The germline CDR1 and CDR2 sequences are MNHEY and SVGEGT. V dropped 0 bases and J dropped 1 base, with 15 bases sitting between them. CDR3 bases: TGTGCCAGCAGTTACTCGAGTAACAGAGTCGGGAACACCGGGGAGCTGTTTTTT. It translates to CASSYSSNRVGNTGELFF.

This clonotype was detected ten times or more. The chain has TRBV2 and TRBJ2-7; D is ambiguous. Germline V CDR1 and CDR2: SNHLY, FYNNEI. The length of the CDR3 is 12 residues. Trimming stripped 3 bases from V and 2 bases from J, with 5 bases between. For the CDR3, the DNA is TGTGCCAGCAGTGATTTCCCCTACGAGCAGTACTTC. This encodes CASSDFPYEQYF.

This sequence joins TRBV15 and TRBJ1-2, with 7 bases matching TRBD1. J was trimmed by 13 bases and V by 5 bases; bases with no gene match: 7. This CDR3 is built from 11 residues. Germline CDR1 LNHNV, CDR2 YYDKDF (reference sequence). The CDR3 loop is CATSGTTGITF. CDR3 DNA: TGTGCCACCAGCGGGACGACAGGGATCACCTTC.

There are many counts of this clonotype. The CDR3 is CASSLGTKSYEQYF. Here the CDR3 DNA reads TGTGCCAGCAGTTTGGGGACAAAAAGCTACGAGCAGTACTTC. V is TRBV12-3 or TRBV12-4 and J is TRBJ2-7; possible D gene TRBD1, 6 bases. Trimming left V 3 bases short and J 3 bases short, with 12 bases between. The CDR3 sequence is 14 residues long.

This clonotype was observed many times. J is TRBJ1-4 and V is TRBV2; D not resolved. This CDR3 contains 12 residues. From germline, CDR1 is SNHLY and CDR2 FYNNEI. The V end was cut by 7 bases, the J end by 8 bases, with 11 bases between. The DNA for the CDR3 is TGTGCCAGCACCCTACCGAACGAAAAACTGTTTTTT. This encodes CASTLPNEKLFF.

This clonotype was counted once. The genes are TRBV9 and TRBJ1-1, with 9 bases aligning to TRBD1. Germline assignment: CDR1 SGDLS and CDR2 YYNGEE. V lost 4 bases, J lost 1 base, and 5 bases stayed unmatched. The CDR3 loop spans 15 amino acids. CDR3 sequence reads: CASSWETGGNTEAFF. In DNA form, the CDR3 reads TGTGCCAGCAGCTGGGAGACAGGGGGGAACACTGAAGCTTTCTTT.